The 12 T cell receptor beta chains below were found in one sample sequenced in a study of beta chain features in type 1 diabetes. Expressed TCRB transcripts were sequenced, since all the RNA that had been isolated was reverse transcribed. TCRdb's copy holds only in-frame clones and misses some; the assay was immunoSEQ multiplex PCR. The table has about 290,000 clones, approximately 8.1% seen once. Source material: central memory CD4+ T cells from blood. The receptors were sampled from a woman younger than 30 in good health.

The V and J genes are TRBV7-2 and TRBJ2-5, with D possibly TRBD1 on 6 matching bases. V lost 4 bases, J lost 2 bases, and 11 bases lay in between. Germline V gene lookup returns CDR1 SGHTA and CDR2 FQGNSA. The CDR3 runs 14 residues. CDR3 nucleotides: TGTGCCAGCAGCTGGGACACAGGGCAAGAGACCCAGTACTTC. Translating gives CASSWDTGQETQYF.

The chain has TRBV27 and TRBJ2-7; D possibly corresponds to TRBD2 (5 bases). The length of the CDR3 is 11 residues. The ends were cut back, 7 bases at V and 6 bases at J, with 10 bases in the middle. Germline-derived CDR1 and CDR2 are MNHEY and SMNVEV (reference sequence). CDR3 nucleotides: TGTGCCAGCACCGAGGGTTCCGAGCAGTACGTC. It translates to CASTEGSEQYV.

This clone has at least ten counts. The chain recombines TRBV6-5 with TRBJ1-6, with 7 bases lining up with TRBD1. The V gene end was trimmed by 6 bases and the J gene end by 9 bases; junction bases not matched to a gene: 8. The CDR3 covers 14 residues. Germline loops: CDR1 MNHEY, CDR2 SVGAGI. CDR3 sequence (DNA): TGTGCCAGCAGAGCACGGAGGGGGCTTTCACCCCTCCACTTT. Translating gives CASRARRGLSPLHF.

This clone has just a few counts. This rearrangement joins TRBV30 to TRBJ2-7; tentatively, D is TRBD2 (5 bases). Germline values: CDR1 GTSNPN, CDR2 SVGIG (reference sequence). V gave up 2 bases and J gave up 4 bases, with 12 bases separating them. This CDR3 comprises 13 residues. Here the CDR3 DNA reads TGTGCCTGGAGTAACAGCGGAGGTTACGAGCAGTACTTC. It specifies CAWSNSGGYEQYF.

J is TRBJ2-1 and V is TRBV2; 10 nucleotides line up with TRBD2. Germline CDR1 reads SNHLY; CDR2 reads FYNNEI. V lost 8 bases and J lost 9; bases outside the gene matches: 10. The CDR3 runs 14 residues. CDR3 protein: CASLRLAGELEQFF. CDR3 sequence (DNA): TGTGCCAGCCTTCGGCTAGCGGGAGAGCTTGAGCAGTTCTTC.

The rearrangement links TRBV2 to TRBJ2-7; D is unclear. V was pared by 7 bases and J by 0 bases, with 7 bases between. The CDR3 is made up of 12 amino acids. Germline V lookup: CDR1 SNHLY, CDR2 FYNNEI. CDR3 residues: CASKTDSYEQYF. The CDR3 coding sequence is TGTGCCAGCAAAACAGACTCCTACGAGCAGTACTTC.

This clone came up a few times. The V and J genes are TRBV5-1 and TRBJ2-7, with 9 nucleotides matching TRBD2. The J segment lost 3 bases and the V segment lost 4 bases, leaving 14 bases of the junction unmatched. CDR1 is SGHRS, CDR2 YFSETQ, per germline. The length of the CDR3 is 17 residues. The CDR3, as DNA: TGCGCCAGCAGCCCTGGAGCTAGCGGGACCATTTACTACGAGCAGTACTTC. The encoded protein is CASSPGASGTIYYEQYF.

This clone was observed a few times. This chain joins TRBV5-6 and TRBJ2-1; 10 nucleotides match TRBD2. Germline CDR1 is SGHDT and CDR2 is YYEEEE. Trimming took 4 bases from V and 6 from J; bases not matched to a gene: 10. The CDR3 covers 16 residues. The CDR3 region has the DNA TGTGCCAGCAGCCCACTTACTAGCGGGGCCACCAATGAGCAGTTCTTC. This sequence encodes CASSPLTSGATNEQFF.

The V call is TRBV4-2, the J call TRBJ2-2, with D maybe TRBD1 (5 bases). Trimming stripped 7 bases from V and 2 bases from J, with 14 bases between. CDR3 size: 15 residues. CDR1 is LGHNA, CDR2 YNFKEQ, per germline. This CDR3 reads CASTSFRDNTGELFF. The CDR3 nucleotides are TGTGCCAGCACTTCGTTCAGGGATAACACCGGGGAGCTGTTTTTT.

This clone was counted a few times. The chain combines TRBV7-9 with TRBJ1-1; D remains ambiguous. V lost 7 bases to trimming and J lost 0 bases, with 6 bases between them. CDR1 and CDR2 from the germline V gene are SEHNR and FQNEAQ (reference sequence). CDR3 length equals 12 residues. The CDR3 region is CASTGMNTEAFF. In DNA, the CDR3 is TGTGCCAGCACCGGGATGAACACTGAAGCTTTCTTT. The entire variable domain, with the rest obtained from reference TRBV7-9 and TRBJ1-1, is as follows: DTGVSQNPRHKITKRGQNVTFRCDPISEHNRLYWYRQTLGQGPEFLTYFQNEAQLEKSRLLSDRFSAERPKGSFSTLEIQRTEQGDSAMYLCASTGMNTEAFFGQGTRLTVV.

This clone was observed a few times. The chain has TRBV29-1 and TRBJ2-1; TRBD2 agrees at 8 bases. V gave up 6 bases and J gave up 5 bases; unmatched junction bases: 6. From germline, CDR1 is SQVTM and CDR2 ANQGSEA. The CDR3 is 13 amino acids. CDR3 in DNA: TGCAGCGTCCGGACTAGCCGAGACAATGAGCAGTTCTTC. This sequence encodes CSVRTSRDNEQFF.

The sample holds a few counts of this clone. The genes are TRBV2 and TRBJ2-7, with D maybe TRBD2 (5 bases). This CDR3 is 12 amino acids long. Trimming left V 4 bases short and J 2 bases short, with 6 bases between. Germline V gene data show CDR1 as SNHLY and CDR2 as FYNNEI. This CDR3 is CASSAGAYEQYV. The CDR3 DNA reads TGTGCCAGCAGTGCCGGGGCCTACGAGCAGTACGTC.